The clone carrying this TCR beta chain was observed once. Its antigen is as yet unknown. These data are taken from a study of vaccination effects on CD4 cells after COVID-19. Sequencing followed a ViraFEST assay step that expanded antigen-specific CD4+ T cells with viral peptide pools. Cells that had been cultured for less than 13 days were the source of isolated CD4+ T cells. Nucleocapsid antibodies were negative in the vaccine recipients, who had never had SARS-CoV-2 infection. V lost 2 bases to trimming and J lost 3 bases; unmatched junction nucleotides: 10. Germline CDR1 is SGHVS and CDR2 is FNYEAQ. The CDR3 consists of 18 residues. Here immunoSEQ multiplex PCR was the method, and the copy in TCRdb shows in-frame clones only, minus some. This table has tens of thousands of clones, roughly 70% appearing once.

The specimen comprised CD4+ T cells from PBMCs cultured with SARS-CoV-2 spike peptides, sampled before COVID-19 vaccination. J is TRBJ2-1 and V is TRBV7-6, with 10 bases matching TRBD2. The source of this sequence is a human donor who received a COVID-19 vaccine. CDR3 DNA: TGTGCCAGCAGCTTAAAAGTTCCTAGCGGGAGACTCTACAATGAGCAGTTCTTC. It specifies CASSLKVPSGRLYNEQFF.